These T cell receptor beta chains were read from a single sample in a study of patients and donors after allogeneic stem cell transplantation. TCRdb passed the RT-PCR reads through MiXCR, listing each CDR3 protein once. This sample yields about 410,000 distinct CDR3 sequences, of which about a sixth are seen a single time; just over 7% belongs to the top ten. What was sequenced was blood, either unsorted or a sorted T cell fraction (not recorded which). All receptors derive from a human donor who was either an allogeneic HSCT recipient or a stem cell or donor lymphocyte infusion donor (not recorded which). It is not recorded whose cells these are; they may come from a transplant donor. The CDR3 runs from the conserved cysteine through the conserved F or W. D genes are given only for firm matches. The size field is filled for only some rows; it gives once, few, many or a size class.

TRBV5-8,-,TRBD2,TRBJ2-2,TGTGCCAGCAGCCCAGTCCGGCTAGCGGGGGGCCCCGGGGAGCTGTTTTTT,CASSPVRLAGGPGELFF
TRBV25-1,-,-,TRBJ1-1,TGTGCCAGCAGTGATCACGGGGGAGGCCCGAACACTGAAGCTTTCTTT,CASSDHGGGPNTEAFF
TRBV14,few,-,TRBJ2-3,TGTGCCAGCAGCCAAGGGGCGAAGCCTGGCCCCACAGATACGCAGTATTTT,CASSQGAKPGPTDTQYF
TRBV5-5,few,-,TRBJ2-7,TGTGCCAGCAGCTTGGTCGGGTATCGAGAGCAGTACTTC,CASSLVGYREQYF
TRBV9,few,TRBD2,TRBJ2-5,TGTGCCAGCAGCGTAGGAGGAGGTGGGACTAGCGAATCGTACCAAGAGACCCAGTACTTC,CASSVGGGGTSESYQETQYF
TRBV29-1,-,-,TRBJ2-3,TGCAGCGTGATCCCAGGGCCAGATACGCAGTATTTT,CSVIPGPDTQYF
TRBV5-1,many,-,TRBJ2-2,TGCGCCAGCACCCGGGGACTTACGAACACCGGGGAGCTGTTTTTT,CASTRGLTNTGELFF
TRBV20-1,few,-,TRBJ1-6,TGCAGTGCTAGAGCCAGGGTAGGAAATTCACCCCTCCACTTT,CSARARVGNSPLHF
TRBV18,-,-,TRBJ1-1,TGTGCCAGCTCACCAGAAGGGTCCCGGCTTACTGAAGCTTTCTTT,CASSPEGSRLTEAFF
TRBV29-1,-,TRBD1,TRBJ2-5,TGCAGCGTTGAAGTCCGGTCGAGGGGGCGCAGGGAGACCCAGTACTTC,CSVEVRSRGRRETQYF
TRBV3-1,-,TRBD2,TRBJ2-6,TGTGCCAGCAGCCAAGGTTTCGCGGGAGGGCCCCCTGGGGCCAACGTCCTGACTTTC,CASSQGFAGGPPGANVLTF
TRBV3-1,few,-,TRBJ2-6,TGTGCCAGCAGCACCCGGACCACCTCTGGGGCCAACGTCCTGACTTTC,CASSTRTTSGANVLTF
TRBV6-2/TRBV6-3,-,-,TRBJ1-2,TGTGCCAGCAGTTACTCGGCCGGGACGTATGGCTACACCTTC,CASSYSAGTYGYTF
TRBV21-1,-,-,TRBJ2-1,TGTGCCAGCAGCAAACGGGACGGGATGAGCTCCTACAATGAGCAGTTCTTC,CASSKRDGMSSYNEQFF
TRBV5-5,few,-,TRBJ1-1,TGTGCCAGCAGCCACACCCAAGGGCGGAACACTGAAGCTTTCTTT,CASSHTQGRNTEAFF
TRBV2,-,TRBD2,TRBJ2-3,TGTGCCAGCCTAGGACTAGCGGGATCTAATACGCAGTATTTT,CASLGLAGSNTQYF
TRBV7-9,-,-,TRBJ2-7,TGTGCCAGCAGCTTACCGCGGGTTGGAGCCTACGAGCAGTACTTC,CASSLPRVGAYEQYF
TRBV6-2/TRBV6-3,-,-,TRBJ1-2,TGTGCCAGCAGTCCGCCCGTGAGCCCCAGGAGCTATGGCTACACCTTC,CASSPPVSPRSYGYTF
TRBV27,few,-,TRBJ2-1,TGTGCCAGCAGTCCCCAGCTAGGGGGGGCAGCGCAGTTCTTC,CASSPQLGGAAQFF
TRBV7-6,-,-,TRBJ2-2,TGTGCCAGCAGCTTGTCCCATAAATCGAACACCGGGGAGCTGTTTTTT,CASSLSHKSNTGELFF
TRBV3-1,-,-,TRBJ2-3,TGTGCCAGCAGCCAAGATTGGGAGACGCAGTATTTT,CASSQDWETQYF
TRBV20-1,-,-,TRBJ1-6,TGCAGTGCCACGGGACCGAGCTCCTATAATTCACCCCTCCACTTT,CSATGPSSYNSPLHF
TRBV4-1,-,-,TRBJ1-1,TGCGCCAGCAGCCCTGGTAGGGTGTTAGGCACTGAAGCTTTCTTT,CASSPGRVLGTEAFF
TRBV11-2,-,TRBD1,TRBJ1-1,TGTGCCAGCAGCTGGGACAGGGTTGGGACTGAAGCTTTCTTT,CASSWDRVGTEAFF
TRBV11-2,-,-,TRBJ2-3,TGTGCCAGCAGCTTAGGTGTTGGACTGACTAGCACAGATACGCAGTATTTT,CASSLGVGLTSTDTQYF
TRBV12-3/TRBV12-4,many,-,TRBJ2-7,TGTGCCAGCAGAGCAGACAGTGGATTGGGGTACGAGCAGTACTTC,CASRADSGLGYEQYF
TRBV20-1,few,TRBD1,TRBJ2-3,TGCAGTGCTCTTGGGACAGGGGGTACAGATACGCAGTATTTT,CSALGTGGTDTQYF
TRBV20-1,few,-,TRBJ1-5,TGCAGTGCTAGAGCTGGAGAGACAGGAGGGCAGCCCCAGCATTTT,CSARAGETGGQPQHF
TRBV12-3/TRBV12-4,many,TRBD1,TRBJ1-1,TGTGCCAGCAGGGGACAGGGAACCCTTAGGGCTGAAGCTTTCTTT,CASRGQGTLRAEAFF
TRBV11-3,-,TRBD2,TRBJ2-1,TGTGCCAGCAGCCAAGGACTAGCGGGAGGGCGTGAGCAGTTCTTC,CASSQGLAGGREQFF
TRBV12-3/TRBV12-4,few,TRBD2,TRBJ2-7,TGTGCCAGCAGTCCCCCCCCCGGGACTAGCGGTTACGAGCAGTACTTC,CASSPPPGTSGYEQYF
TRBV18,few,TRBD1,TRBJ1-5,TGTGCCAGCTCTCTCCAGGGGGAGAGTCAGCCCCAGCATTTT,CASSLQGESQPQHF
TRBV5-1,many,-,TRBJ1-1,TGCGCCAGCAGAAGAGGGTTTGAAGCTTTCTTT,CASRRGFEAFF
TRBV7-9,few,TRBD2,TRBJ2-7,TGTGCCAGCAGCTCACTACCGGGACTAGCGGGATACGAGCAGTACTTC,CASSSLPGLAGYEQYF
TRBV6-5,-,-,TRBJ1-3,TGTGCCAGCAGTTACTCGGCTTCAGGAACGCTGAGCTCTGGAAACACCATATATTTT,CASSYSASGTLSSGNTIYF
TRBV21-1,few,-,TRBJ2-1,TGTGCCAGCAGCAAAGAATTTAGCGGGAGTCGGAATGAGCAGTTCTTC,CASSKEFSGSRNEQFF
TRBV10-3,-,TRBD2,TRBJ2-1,TGTGCCATCAGCGACCGGGCGGGGGGGCATGACAATGAGCAGTTCTTC,CAISDRAGGHDNEQFF
TRBV20-1,few,TRBD2,TRBJ2-3,TGCAGTGCTAGTGTCCGGCTAGCGGGTTTCACAGATACGCAGTATTTT,CSASVRLAGFTDTQYF
TRBV9,few,-,TRBJ2-4,TGTGCCAGCAGCGTGAGGGGGAGGGCCGGGGCCAAAAACATTCAGTACTTC,CASSVRGRAGAKNIQYF
TRBV3-1,-,-,TRBJ2-3,TGTGCCAGCAGCCACTCGGGGCGAGATACGCAGTATTTT,CASSHSGRDTQYF
TRBV4-1,few,-,TRBJ2-5,TGCGCCAGCAGCCAAGGGGATGGGCCAGTCCAAGAGACCCAGTACTTC,CASSQGDGPVQETQYF
TRBV5-1,-,TRBD2,TRBJ2-7,TGCGCCAGCAGCCTACGGGGCGGGGGGGCCCGTAGTTCCTACGAGCAGTACTTC,CASSLRGGGARSSYEQYF
TRBV6-6,-,-,TRBJ1-5,TGTGCCAGCAGTTACTTTGGTAATCAGCCCCAGCATTTT,CASSYFGNQPQHF
TRBV18,-,-,TRBJ1-1,TGTGCCAGCTCACCACCGGGACGCCAGAACACTGAAGCTTTCTTT,CASSPPGRQNTEAFF
TRBV27,few,-,TRBJ1-1,TGTGCCAGCAGTTTATCAGTGACAGGGAACACTGAAGCTTTCTTT,CASSLSVTGNTEAFF
TRBV4-3,-,-,TRBJ2-7,TGCGCCAGCAGCCAATTTTATCAAGGGACGTTAGGCGACGAGCAGTACTTC,CASSQFYQGTLGDEQYF